This T cell receptor (beta chain) was sequenced during a study of yellow fever vaccine responses in identical twins. Findings of the study overall: Vaccine-induced T cell responses in twins were reportedly observed to appear partly convergent, partly personalized.

In germline, CDR1 is SGHKS, CDR2 YYEKEE (reference sequence). Between the trimmed V and J ends, which lost 1 base and 1 base, there was a span of 8 bases. CDR3 size: 14 residues. In this sample, this clonotype turned up a few times. The antigen is not known. From the RT-PCR reads, TCRdb called clonotypes with MiXCR, one entry per CDR3 protein. The data contain about 2,800 distinct CDR3 sequences, 75% to 85% of them singletons. The material was T cells from blood (PBMCs), unsorted or a sorted subset (not recorded which), obtained before or after yellow fever vaccination (not recorded which). The receptor was derived from a female donor who received the yellow fever vaccine. This chain joins TRBV5-5 and TRBJ1-1; no definite D call. DNA of the CDR3: TGTGCCAGCAGCTTGTTTGCAGCGAACACTGAAGCTTTCTTT. Its translation is CASSLFAANTEAFF.